Listed below are T cell receptor beta chains from one sample, sequenced in a study of technical replicates of blood from a few donors. Repertoires were generated with immunoSEQ multiplex PCR, while TCRdb's copy carries only in-frame clones and drops some. Here the sample spans some 80,000 clones, roughly 90% being singletons. The sample comprised T cells isolated from PBMCs. The receptors were sampled from a human donor in good health. Each CDR3 is given with its conserved first and last residue. D genes are given only for firm matches. Clone size is not always given. Where it is, it says once, few, many or a class for expanded clones.

j_call: TRBJ1-2; clone_size: .; d_call: TRBD1; v_call: TRBV5-4; cdr3_nt: TGTGCCAGCAGCCCCATAGACAGGGTTGGTGGCTACACCTTC; cdr3_aa: CASSPIDRVGGYTF
j_call: TRBJ2-2; clone_size: .; d_call: TRBD2; v_call: TRBV7-2; cdr3_nt: TGTGCCAGCAGCTTAGAAACTAGCGGGAGGAACACCGGGGAGCTGTTTTTT; cdr3_aa: CASSLETSGRNTGELFF
j_call: TRBJ1-1; clone_size: .; d_call: .; v_call: TRBV10-3; cdr3_nt: TGTGCCATCAGTGAGTCAGGCGGAAGTAACACTGAAGCTTTCTTT; cdr3_aa: CAISESGGSNTEAFF
j_call: TRBJ2-1; clone_size: .; d_call: TRBD2; v_call: TRBV9; cdr3_nt: TGTGCCAGCAGCGTAGAGGGACTAGCGTCCTACAATGAGCAGTTCTTC; cdr3_aa: CASSVEGLASYNEQFF
j_call: TRBJ2-7; clone_size: .; d_call: TRBD2; v_call: TRBV5-4; cdr3_nt: TGTGCCAGCAGCTCGAGCGGGATCCCCTACGAGCAGTACTTC; cdr3_aa: CASSSSGIPYEQYF
j_call: TRBJ2-1; clone_size: .; d_call: .; v_call: TRBV18; cdr3_nt: TGTGCCAGCTCACCAGGGGGGAATGAGCAGTTCTTC; cdr3_aa: CASSPGGNEQFF
j_call: TRBJ1-1; clone_size: .; d_call: .; v_call: TRBV6-1; cdr3_nt: TGTGCCAGCAAGGTACAGGGCTGGGGCACTGAAGCTTTCTTT; cdr3_aa: CASKVQGWGTEAFF
j_call: TRBJ2-3; clone_size: .; d_call: TRBD2; v_call: TRBV9; cdr3_nt: TGTGCCAGCAGCGTAGGGACTAGCCCAGATACGCAGTATTTT; cdr3_aa: CASSVGTSPDTQYF
j_call: TRBJ2-7; clone_size: .; d_call: .; v_call: TRBV7-9; cdr3_nt: TGTGCCAGCAGCCCCCTCAACGGGGACTACGAGCAGTACTTC; cdr3_aa: CASSPLNGDYEQYF
j_call: TRBJ1-1; clone_size: .; d_call: TRBD1; v_call: TRBV6-6; cdr3_nt: TGTGCCAGCAGTTACCGACAGGGGGCTGATGAAGCTTTCTTT; cdr3_aa: CASSYRQGADEAFF
j_call: TRBJ2-7; clone_size: .; d_call: TRBD1; v_call: TRBV10-3; cdr3_nt: TGTGCCATCAGTGGGACAGGGGTAAACGAGCAGTACTTC; cdr3_aa: CAISGTGVNEQYF
j_call: TRBJ2-1; clone_size: .; d_call: TRBD2; v_call: TRBV6-5; cdr3_nt: TGTGCCAGCTCCCTTGCCGGGGGGTACAATGAGCAGTTCTTC; cdr3_aa: CASSLAGGYNEQFF
j_call: TRBJ2-7; clone_size: .; d_call: .; v_call: TRBV20-1; cdr3_nt: TGCAGTGGGGCAGGGATAGGTGAGCAGTACTTC; cdr3_aa: CSGAGIGEQYF
j_call: TRBJ1-2; clone_size: .; d_call: .; v_call: TRBV5-8; cdr3_nt: TGTGCCAGCAGCTTGGACAGCTCATATGGCTACACCTTC; cdr3_aa: CASSLDSSYGYTF
j_call: TRBJ1-5; clone_size: .; d_call: .; v_call: TRBV9; cdr3_nt: TGTGCCAGCAAAGGGGTACCGGTTACTAGCAATCAGCCCCAGCATTTT; cdr3_aa: CASKGVPVTSNQPQHF
j_call: TRBJ2-3; clone_size: .; d_call: TRBD2; v_call: TRBV2; cdr3_nt: TGTGCCAGCAGGGGGGGACTAGCATCAGATACGCAGTATTTT; cdr3_aa: CASRGGLASDTQYF
j_call: TRBJ1-5; clone_size: .; d_call: TRBD1; v_call: TRBV6-1; cdr3_nt: TGTGCCAGCAGTGAAATAGGGGGCGGCCAGCCCCAGCATTTT; cdr3_aa: CASSEIGGGQPQHF
j_call: TRBJ1-1; clone_size: few; d_call: .; v_call: TRBV29-1; cdr3_nt: TGCAGCGCCCTAGAGGTTGTGAACACTGAAGCTTTCTTT; cdr3_aa: CSALEVVNTEAFF
j_call: TRBJ1-2; clone_size: .; d_call: .; v_call: TRBV6-5; cdr3_nt: TGTGCCAGCAGTTACTCGAGCAGGATAAACTATGGCTACACCTTC; cdr3_aa: CASSYSSRINYGYTF
j_call: TRBJ1-2; clone_size: .; d_call: TRBD1; v_call: TRBV9; cdr3_nt: TGTGCCAGCAGCGTAGCTAGGACAGGAGACTATGGCTACACCTTC; cdr3_aa: CASSVARTGDYGYTF
j_call: TRBJ2-7; clone_size: .; d_call: .; v_call: TRBV14; cdr3_nt: TGTGCCAGCAGCCAGACCGGGACTTCCAGCTACGAGCAGTACTTC; cdr3_aa: CASSQTGTSSYEQYF
j_call: TRBJ2-7; clone_size: .; d_call: .; v_call: TRBV5-1; cdr3_nt: TGCGCCAGCAGCTTGGCTCCCGGGACAACTTACGAGCAGTACTTC; cdr3_aa: CASSLAPGTTYEQYF
j_call: TRBJ2-5; clone_size: few; d_call: .; v_call: TRBV14; cdr3_nt: TGTGCCAGCAGCCAAGTCACAGGGTATTTCGAGACCCAGTACTTC; cdr3_aa: CASSQVTGYFETQYF
j_call: TRBJ1-2; clone_size: once; d_call: .; v_call: TRBV6-1; cdr3_nt: TGTGCCAGCAGTGAAGAGGGGGTTTATGGCTACACCTTC; cdr3_aa: CASSEEGVYGYTF
j_call: TRBJ1-5; clone_size: .; d_call: .; v_call: TRBV28; cdr3_nt: TGTGCCAGCAGTTTGGGCGGGGTATCGCCCCAGCATTTT; cdr3_aa: CASSLGGVSPQHF
j_call: TRBJ1-5; clone_size: .; d_call: TRBD1; v_call: TRBV30; cdr3_nt: TGTGCCTGGACTAGGGACAGTAGTCAGCCCCAGCATTTT; cdr3_aa: CAWTRDSSQPQHF
j_call: TRBJ2-2; clone_size: once; d_call: TRBD2; v_call: TRBV28; cdr3_nt: TGTGCCAGCGGAATAGCGGGGTTCGACACCGGGGAGCTGTTTTTT; cdr3_aa: CASGIAGFDTGELFF
j_call: TRBJ1-1; clone_size: .; d_call: TRBD1; v_call: TRBV7-9; cdr3_nt: TGTGCCAGCAGCCCCAGAATCTCGGGACAGGGGGCCCGGGGCGCTGAAGCTTTCTTT; cdr3_aa: CASSPRISGQGARGAEAFF